This T cell receptor (beta chain) was identified in a study of control samples from healthy donors and cancer patients. This CDR3 has 16 amino acids. The V end lost 1 base, the J end lost 4 bases, and 14 bases lay between the germline ends. Germline CDR1 is LGHDT and CDR2 is YNNKEL (reference sequence). Generated by immunoSEQ multiplex PCR, the TCRdb table keeps only in-frame clones and is missing some. The sample holds roughly 120,000 clones, around nine tenths seen once. This chain uses TRBV3-1 (or the pseudogene TRBV3-2) with TRBJ1-3; unclear D gene. The source is a man aged 30-40 years in good health. The sequencing input was blood. The CDR3 here is CASSQAAFVSGNTIYF. DNA of the CDR3: TGTGCCAGCAGCCAAGCGGCCTTCGTGTCCGGAAACACCATATATTTT.